These 8 T cell receptor beta chains came from one sample sequenced in a study of CD8+ T cells in alopecia areata. Cells from pooled cutaneous lymph nodes were sorted by CD4, CD8alpha, NKG2D, NKG2ACE and other markers. Sequencing templates came from extracted RNA that was reverse transcribed into cDNA. Clones were read by immunoSEQ multiplex PCR, and TCRdb kept only the in-frame ones, dropping some. Recorded here are over 8,500 clones, none singletons. Sequencing was carried out using CD8+ T cells sorted from a lymph node. The source is a C3H/HeJ mouse with alopecia areata. Mouse MHC haplotype: H2-k.

This clone was recorded a few times. The gene names given are mouse names. The CDR3 is CAWRHDNSYNSPLYF. Partial CDR3 DNA: TGTGCCTGGAGGCACGACAATTCCTATAATTCGCCC. The chain carries TRBV31 and TRBJ1-6; D gene unclear. The read comes to an end 3 residues before the CDR3 does, leaving the germline J gene to fill in the end. TRBJ1-6 has ORF status, its function being uncertain. The germline CDR1 and CDR2 sequences are GKSSPN and SITVG. This CDR3 contains 15 residues. Between the trimmed V and J ends, which lost 3 bases and 0 bases, there was a span of 9 bases.

Points on this clone: Germline and genes here are mouse. The read ends 4 residues early relative to the CDR3; the germline J gene fills the gap. The chain employs TRBV31 and TRBJ2-5, with a possible D match to TRBD1 (5 bases). The germline V gene encodes CDR1 GKSSPN and CDR2 SITVG. The CDR3 is 14 amino acids. Trimming pared 0 bases from V and 2 bases from J, leaving 9 bases between. CDR3 amino acids: CAWSLGRVQDTQYF. The CDR3 bases that were read are TGTGCCTGGAGTCTTGGCAGGGTCCAAGAC. Full variable domain (missing parts from reference TRBV31 and TRBJ2-5): AQTIHQWPVAEIKAVGSPLSLGCTIKGKSSPNLYWYWQATGGTLQQLFYSITVGQVESVVQLNLSASRPKDDQFILSTEKLLLSHSGFYLCAWSLGRVQDTQYFGPGTRLLVL.

This clone has ten or more counts. The germline and genes are mouse ones. The sequence runs out 4 residues before the end of the CDR3; the remainder is reconstructed from the germline J gene. The rearrangement links TRBV19 to TRBJ2-5; 12 bases are a match to TRBD2. CDR1 and CDR2 (germline): FNHDT, SITEND (reference sequence). This CDR3 contains 15 residues. The covered CDR3 bases are TGTGCCAGCAATGCTCGACTGGGGGGGCGCGAC. This encodes CASNARLGGRD. The whole CDR3 protein reads CASNARLGGRDTQYF. Based on the CDR3 plus reference TRBV19 and TRBJ2-5, the full variable domain is GGIITQTPKFLIGQEGQKLTLKCQQNFNHDTMYWYRQDSGKGLRLIYYSITENDLQKGDLSEGYDASREKKSSFSLTVTSAQKNEMAVFLCASNARLGGRDTQYFGPGTRLLVL.

The sample holds many counts of this clone. Mouse names are used for the genes. The sequenced fragment ends 4 residues before the CDR3 boundary, so the rest is inferred from the germline J gene. V usage is TRBV19 and J usage is TRBJ2-5; 8 nucleotides match TRBD1. CDR1 and CDR2 from the germline V gene are FNHDT and SITEND (reference sequence). This CDR3 is 13 amino acids long. CDR3 bases read: TGTGCCAGCAGTACAGGGGGCGAAGAC. It yields the protein CASSTGGED. The whole CDR3 sequence is CASSTGGEDTQYF.

This clone is labeled as medium-sized. Genes and germline come from the mouse. The CDR3 protein is CASSVLGNYAEQFF. The sequenced CDR3 bases are TGTGCCAGCAGTGTACTGGGAAACTATGCT. This chain links TRBV13-3 with TRBJ2-1; D perhaps matches TRBD2 (6 bases). Sequencing ends 4 residues short of the CDR3 end; the germline J gene provides the rest. Trimming cost V 3 bases and J 1 base, with 8 bases left between them. The length of the CDR3 is 14 residues. Germline V gene sequence: CDR1 NNHDY, CDR2 SYVADS.

This clone was recorded at least ten times. These gene names are mouse names. The read finishes 4 residues shy of the CDR3 end, and the germline J gene is used to complete it. The chain is built from TRBV13-1 and TRBJ2-7; D is ambiguous. The germline V gene encodes CDR1 NSHNY and CDR2 SYGAGN. The CDR3 has 13 amino acids. The CDR3 region is CASSDALYYEQYF. CDR3 DNA, as far as it was read: TGTGCCAGCAGTGATGCACTTTATTAT.

This clone was seen at least ten times. Gene labels here are mouse ones. The read halts 4 residues ahead of the CDR3 end, with the missing end drawn from the germline J gene. This chain uses TRBV14 with TRBJ2-7, with D maybe TRBD1 (6 bases). Deletions cut 4 bases from V and 0 bases from J, with 11 bases between. CDR1 is SGHDT, CDR2 FRDEAV, per germline. The CDR3 has 14 residues. The CDR3 is CASSPGQSSYEQYF. The sequenced CDR3 bases are TGTGCCAGCAGTCCGGGACAAAGCTCCTAT.

This clone was recorded many times. Gene names and germline match the mouse. The DNA ends 4 residues before the CDR3 does, and the rest of the CDR3 is filled in from the germline J gene. The chain carries TRBV14 and TRBJ2-1, with a weak D call TRBD2 (7 bases). Per the germline V gene, CDR1 is SGHDT and CDR2 is FRDEAV. The CDR3 spans 16 residues. The CDR3 bases that were read are TGTGCCAGCAGTTCCGGGACTAGGGGGGCGCCCGCT. It encodes CASSSGTRGAPA. The entire CDR3 reads CASSSGTRGAPAEQFF.